The 10 T cell receptor beta chains below come from one sample, sequenced in a study of OX40 agonist ivuxolimab in advanced cancers. Sequencing used immunoSEQ multiplex PCR; TCRdb keeps in-frame clones, though not all of them. This table holds more than 55,000 clones, around 90% found once. The sample in question was CD4+ or CD8+ T cells sorted from blood, obtained in a trial of the OX40 agonist ivuxolimab. Every receptor here comes from an adult with an advanced solid tumor such as melanoma, head and neck, liver or kidney cancer.

The chain joins TRBV6-1 to TRBJ2-2; TRBD1 might be the D (6 bases). The V gene's germline CDR1 is MNHNS and CDR2 SASEGT. Trimming took 5 bases from V and 6 from J, leaving 16 bases between them. The CDR3 totals 15 residues. This CDR3 is CASSPRGPGAGELFF. The DNA of the CDR3 is TGTGCCAGCAGTCCCCGGGGCCCAGGGGCCGGGGAGCTGTTTTTT.

This clone was picked up one time. The rearrangement uses TRBV6-6 and TRBJ2-7; D is unclear. CDR1 is MNHNY and CDR2 is SVGAGI in the germline V gene (reference sequence). This CDR3 has 15 residues. V lost 0 bases, J lost 2 bases, and 11 bases lay in between. The CDR3, as DNA: TGTGCCAGCAGTTACTCTCCTGACGGACCCTACGAGCAGTACTTC. This sequence encodes CASSYSPDGPYEQYF.

The J gene is TRBJ1-3, the V gene TRBV6-6; D remains unclear. Germline V gene lookup returns CDR1 MNHNY and CDR2 SVGAGI (reference sequence). V gave up 7 bases and J gave up 11 bases, with 12 bases separating them. The CDR3 extends over 11 amino acids. As DNA, the CDR3 is TGTGCCAGCAAGGAGGTGGCAGCCATATATTTT. Translating it yields CASKEVAAIYF.

V gene TRBV18 combines with J gene TRBJ2-7; no reliable D call. Germline loops: CDR1 KGHSH, CDR2 LQKENI. V was shortened by 3 bases and J by 1 base, with 7 bases between the two germline ends. CDR3 size: 13 residues. The CDR3 is CASSPSRSYEQYF. CDR3 DNA sequence: TGTGCCAGCTCACCGTCGAGGTCCTACGAGCAGTACTTC.

The chain is built from TRBV27 and TRBJ2-6; no clear D gene. The CDR3 is made up of 14 amino acids. CDR1 is MNHEY, CDR2 SMNVEV, per germline (reference sequence). Trimming stripped 5 bases from V and 2 bases from J, with 7 bases between. The CDR3 coding sequence is TGTGCCAGCAGTCGAGAACCTGGGGCCAACGTCCTGACTTTC. It encodes CASSREPGANVLTF.

V is TRBV9 and J is TRBJ1-3; the D is unclear. The germline V and J ends were trimmed by 3 bases and 0 bases, with 1 base remaining between them. CDR1 SGDLS and CDR2 YYNGEE come from the germline V gene. The CDR3 runs to 12 residues. CDR3 protein: CASSASGNTIYF. CDR3 bases: TGTGCCAGCAGCGCCTCTGGAAACACCATATATTTT.

The rearrangement uses TRBV11-3 and TRBJ2-5; no definite D call. Trimming stripped 5 bases from V and 5 bases from J, with 9 bases between. Germline assignment: CDR1 SGHNT and CDR2 YENEEA. This CDR3 comprises 12 residues. CDR3 bases: TGTGCCAGCAGCCTCAGTGACGAGACCCAGTACTTC. This gives the protein CASSLSDETQYF.

This clone was counted a few times. The chain links TRBV28 to TRBJ2-1; 8 positions match TRBD2. Germline-derived CDR1 and CDR2 are MDHEN and SYDVKM. With 7 bases clipped from V and 9 bases from J, the junction kept 14 bases outside the gene matches. The CDR3 contains 15 residues. This CDR3 reads CASKNGGRKLSEQFF. The CDR3 coding sequence is TGTGCCAGCAAAAATGGCGGGAGGAAACTTAGTGAGCAGTTCTTC. Full variable domain (rest looked up from reference TRBV28 and TRBJ2-1): DVKVTQSSRYLVKRTGEKVFLECVQDMDHENMFWYRQDPGLGLRLIYFSYDVKMKEKGDIPEGYSVSREKKERFSLILESASTNQTSMYLCASKNGGRKLSEQFFGPGTRLTVL.

V usage is TRBV2 and J usage is TRBJ1-2, with D maybe TRBD1 (6 bases). Germline V gives CDR1 SNHLY, CDR2 FYNNEI. V was trimmed by 6 bases and J by 4 bases, leaving 15 bases between them. The CDR3 loop spans 14 amino acids. In DNA, the CDR3 is TGTGCCAGCAGGTTGGACAGCCTTAGCTATGGCTACACCTTC. Protein: CASRLDSLSYGYTF.

The gene calls are TRBV5-1 and TRBJ2-5; 7 positions match TRBD1. This CDR3 is built from 13 residues. Trimming cost V 4 bases and J 2 bases; bases outside gene matches: 2. Germline-derived CDR1 and CDR2 are SGHRS and YFSETQ. The CDR3 coding sequence is TGCGCCAGCAGCCCGGGACAGCAAGAGACCCAGTACTTC. The encoded protein is CASSPGQQETQYF.